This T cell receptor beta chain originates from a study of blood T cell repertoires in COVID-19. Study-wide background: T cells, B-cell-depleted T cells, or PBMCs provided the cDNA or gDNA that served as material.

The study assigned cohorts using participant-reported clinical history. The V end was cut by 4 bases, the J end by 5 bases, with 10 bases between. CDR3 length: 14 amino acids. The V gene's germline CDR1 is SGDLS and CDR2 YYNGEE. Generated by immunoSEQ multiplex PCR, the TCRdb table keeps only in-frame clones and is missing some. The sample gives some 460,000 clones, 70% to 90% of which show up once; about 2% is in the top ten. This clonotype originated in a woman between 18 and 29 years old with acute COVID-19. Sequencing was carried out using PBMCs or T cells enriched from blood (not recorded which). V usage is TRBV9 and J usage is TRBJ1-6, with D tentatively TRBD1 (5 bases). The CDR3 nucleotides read TGTGCCAGCAGCATCGGACAAGATAATTCACCCCTCCACTTT. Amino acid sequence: CASSIGQDNSPLHF.